This T cell receptor (beta chain) comes out of a study of shared clonotypes between healthy human individuals. Produced via immunoSEQ multiplex PCR; TCRdb's table is partial and in-frame only. The sample contains about 590,000 clones, roughly 95% of which appear only once. Study results and caveats: Estimated richness was generally greater in naive than memory subsets. Approximately 5.1% was the fraction of naive CD4 clonotypes found shared across a few donors.

Worth noting for this clone: Its target is unknown.

The naive CD8 subset, CD45RO-negative cells positively selected for CCR7, excluded terminally differentiated effector memory CD45RA+ cells. Trimming took off 8 bases at V and 0 bases at J, with 16 bases between the two ends. The CDR3 is made up of 15 amino acids. Looked up from germline, CDR1 is MNHNS and CDR2 is SASEGT. This TCR derives from a woman in her twenties or thirties in good health. The chain employs TRBV6-1 and TRBJ2-5; the D gene could be TRBD1 or TRBD2 (5 bases each). Sequencing input: naive CD8+ T cells sorted from blood. CDR3 protein: CASGFGAPYQETQYF. For the CDR3, the DNA is TGTGCCAGCGGGTTCGGGGCCCCGTACCAAGAGACCCAGTACTTC.